Listed below are T cell receptor beta chains from one sample, sequenced in a study of siplizumab effects on memory and regulatory T cells. Sequenced by immunoSEQ multiplex PCR; TCRdb stores in-frame clones only, minus some. The sample shows about 110,000 clones, approximately 92% of them seen only once. Material: CD4+ T cells sorted from blood. The receptors shown here come from a human donor in good health. Both conserved end residues are part of each CDR3. A D gene is named only where the DNA matches it firmly. The size of a clone is reported for some rows only, either as once, few or many, or as a class for expanded clones.

J,D,size,V,DNA,CDR3
TRBJ1-4,-,once,TRBV11-2,TGTGCCAGCAGCTTAGGAGGTCAGACGCACCTGTTTTTT,CASSLGGQTHLFF
TRBJ2-7,-,few,TRBV27,TGTGCCAGCAGTTTACCCAAATTAAGGGGGGACCGCTCCTACGAGCAGTACTTC,CASSLPKLRGDRSYEQYF
TRBJ2-2,TRBD1,-,TRBV5-5,TGTGCCAGCAGCTATGACAGGGGAAACGGGGAGCTGTTTTTT,CASSYDRGNGELFF
TRBJ2-1,-,-,TRBV7-6,TGTGCCAGCAGTTATGGAGTTGGCGGGGTCTACAATGAGCAGTTCTTC,CASSYGVGGVYNEQFF
TRBJ2-7,TRBD2,-,TRBV6-5,TGTGCCAGCAGTTCGGGGGGTTTAGGCGAGCAGTACTTC,CASSSGGLGEQYF
TRBJ2-2,-,-,TRBV7-2,TGTGCCAGCAGCTCCACAGGGACTGGGATTGACACCGGGGAGCTGTTTTTT,CASSSTGTGIDTGELFF
TRBJ2-1,-,-,TRBV15,TGTGCCACCAGCAGAGGTCGGGACTCCTACAATGAGCAGTTCTTC,CATSRGRDSYNEQFF
TRBJ2-7,-,-,TRBV11-2,TGTGCCAGCAGCTTAGAGGGCCAGAGGGGACTTAAACCAGACGAGCAGTACTTC,CASSLEGQRGLKPDEQYF
TRBJ2-1,TRBD1,-,TRBV7-3,TGTGCCAGCAGCTTCAATGAGGGACAGGGGGCTGGTAGCAACAATGAGCAGTTCTTC,CASSFNEGQGAGSNNEQFF
TRBJ2-4,-,once,TRBV2,TGTGCCAGCAGTGGCTGGCAGGGAGCGTACTTC,CASSGWQGAYF
TRBJ1-1,-,few,TRBV6-5,TGTGCCAGCAGTTACGGTTTGGGAGCTGAAGCTTTCTTT,CASSYGLGAEAFF
TRBJ1-5,-,-,TRBV30,TGTGCCTGGAGTATAGACCCTTCCCAGCCCCAGCATTTT,CAWSIDPSQPQHF
TRBJ1-2,TRBD1,-,TRBV15,TGTGCCACCAGCCAACCCCCCGGGACAGGGAAAGGCTACACCTTC,CATSQPPGTGKGYTF
TRBJ2-1,TRBD2,-,TRBV18,TGTGCCAGCTCACCAAGGATGATAGCGGGTGGTTTCAATGAGCAGTTCTTC,CASSPRMIAGGFNEQFF
TRBJ1-3,-,-,TRBV19,TGTGCCACCTTCGCAGGGTGGACTGGAAACACCATATATTTT,CATFAGWTGNTIYF
TRBJ1-6,-,-,TRBV6-5,TGTGCCAGCTTGGGTAGCTCCTATAATTCACCCCTCCACTTT,CASLGSSYNSPLHF
TRBJ1-3,TRBD1,-,TRBV28,TGTGCCAGTTTCCTAACAGGGGACTCTGGAAACACCATATATTTT,CASFLTGDSGNTIYF
TRBJ2-5,-,-,TRBV27,TGTGCCAGCAGTTTGGAAGCGGAAGAGACCCAGTACTTC,CASSLEAEETQYF
TRBJ1-5,-,-,TRBV5-6,TGTGCCAGCAGCTTCAAAGGGATAAGGGAAAATCAGCCCCAGCATTTT,CASSFKGIRENQPQHF
TRBJ2-2,TRBD2,-,TRBV5-1,TGCGCCAGCAGCTTGGTCCCGGGGGGGAACACCGGGGAGCTGTTTTTT,CASSLVPGGNTGELFF
TRBJ2-7,TRBD1,-,TRBV5-1,TGCGCCAGCAGCTCCCGACAGGGGGAAACCTACGAGCAGTACTTC,CASSSRQGETYEQYF
TRBJ2-1,-,-,TRBV14,TGTGCCAGCAGCCAAGATCTTCTGGCAGGGGAGCAGTTCTTC,CASSQDLLAGEQFF
TRBJ2-2,-,-,TRBV7-9,TGTGCCAGCAGCTTAGGAGGGGCAGGGACCGGGGAGCTGTTTTTT,CASSLGGAGTGELFF
TRBJ2-7,TRBD1,-,TRBV9,TGTGCCAGCAGCGGCGACAGGGTTCCCTACGAGCAGTACTTC,CASSGDRVPYEQYF
TRBJ1-2,-,-,TRBV6-1,TGTGCCAGCAGTGATTATTTAGGGGGATCGCGCGGCTACACCTTC,CASSDYLGGSRGYTF
TRBJ2-5,TRBD2,-,TRBV5-1,TGCGCCAGCAGTCGCGGACTAGCGGGGGAACGAAAGTACCAAGAGACCCAGTACTTC,CASSRGLAGERKYQETQYF
TRBJ1-1,-,-,TRBV18,TGTGCCAGCTCCCCCCTTCTTTCGGATTCTGAAGCTTTCTTT,CASSPLLSDSEAFF
TRBJ2-2,TRBD1,-,TRBV11-2,TGTGCCAGCAGCCGCAGGACAGGAGGCACCGGGGAGCTGTTTTTT,CASSRRTGGTGELFF
TRBJ1-1,TRBD1,-,TRBV5-4,TGTGCCAGCAGCTTGGGGGGACAGGGGATCACTGAAGCTTTCTTT,CASSLGGQGITEAFF
TRBJ2-1,-,-,TRBV2,TGTGCCAGCTTGGATGGCCTTGGAGGGGATGAGCAGTTCTTC,CASLDGLGGDEQFF
TRBJ2-7,-,-,TRBV5-5,TGTGCCAGCAGCTTGTACTCTTCAAGCTCCTACGAGCAGTACTTC,CASSLYSSSSYEQYF
TRBJ1-2,-,-,TRBV6-5,TGTGCCAGCAGTACGGACTCCGGAGATAACTATGGCTACACCTTC,CASSTDSGDNYGYTF
TRBJ2-2,-,-,TRBV7-9,TGTGCCAGCAGCCCCGCTCGGCCGGGGGAGCTGTTTTTT,CASSPARPGELFF
TRBJ2-5,-,-,TRBV20-1,TGCAGTGCAAACATGGGAGAGACCCAGTACTTC,CSANMGETQYF
TRBJ1-1,-,-,TRBV11-1,TGTGCCAGCAGACACGACAAGAACACTGAAGCTTTCTTT,CASRHDKNTEAFF
TRBJ2-1,TRBD2,-,TRBV5-1,TGCGCCAGCAGTACCGGGACTAGCGGGGGCCTAATCAATGAGCAGTTCTTC,CASSTGTSGGLINEQFF
TRBJ1-4,-,-,TRBV7-9,TGTGCCAGCAGCGCCAGAACAGGGTTAAAACTGTTTTTT,CASSARTGLKLFF
TRBJ1-5,TRBD1,few,TRBV2,TGTGCCACTAAGGGGGCAGGGGGCGCATATCAGCCCCAGCATTTT,CATKGAGGAYQPQHF
TRBJ1-1,-,-,TRBV4-2,TGTGCCAGCAGCCAAGGAGTTGGGAGGCAGCCGAACACTGAAGCTTTCTTT,CASSQGVGRQPNTEAFF
TRBJ1-2,-,-,TRBV6-1,TGTGCCAGCAGTCCCCGGAGCCGGGACCCCTATGGCTACACCTTC,CASSPRSRDPYGYTF
TRBJ2-1,-,-,TRBV7-2,TGTGCCAGCAGCCCGTTTCGGCCTGAGCAGTTCTTC,CASSPFRPEQFF
TRBJ1-1,-,-,TRBV7-7,TGTGCCAGCAGCTTGTCGTGGGGGACTGAAGCTTTCTTT,CASSLSWGTEAFF
TRBJ2-5,-,-,TRBV4-2,TGTGCCAGCAGCCTCCAGGGGGGGGACGCGGGAAAGACCCAGTACTTC,CASSLQGGDAGKTQYF
TRBJ2-7,-,-,TRBV6-1,TGTGCCAGCGGTCTGACAGTCAACTACGAGCAGTACTTC,CASGLTVNYEQYF
TRBJ1-6,-,-,TRBV5-4,TGTGCCAGCAGCTTGCAAGGGGAAGCGCCCCTCCACTTT,CASSLQGEAPLHF
TRBJ2-3,-,once,TRBV29-1,TGCAGCGTCGCTATCGGACAGATTCGCACAGATACGCAGTATTTT,CSVAIGQIRTDTQYF
TRBJ2-1,-,-,TRBV27,TGTGCCAGCAGTTTATCAAGGCAGGAGACCTACAATGAGCAGTTCTTC,CASSLSRQETYNEQFF
TRBJ2-1,TRBD2,-,TRBV30,TGTGCCGGTATTTTTGGGGCTAGCGGGGCCTCCTACAATGAGCAGTTCTTC,CAGIFGASGASYNEQFF
TRBJ2-7,TRBD1,-,TRBV6-1,TGTGCCAGCAGTGAACTACTCAGACAGGGTTCCTACGAGCAGTACTTC,CASSELLRQGSYEQYF
TRBJ2-3,TRBD1,-,TRBV5-6,TGTGCCAGCAGCTATGGACAGGGGTGGGCAGATACGCAGTATTTT,CASSYGQGWADTQYF
TRBJ1-1,-,-,TRBV19,TGTGCCAGTAAGGGACACAAAGGGACTGAAGCTTTCTTT,CASKGHKGTEAFF
TRBJ2-3,TRBD1,-,TRBV2,TGTGCCAGCAGTGGTGACAGGGCGGGAGATACGCAGTATTTT,CASSGDRAGDTQYF
TRBJ1-2,-,-,TRBV28,TGTGCCAGCAGTTCCGGGGTCCTTAACTATGGCTACACCTTC,CASSSGVLNYGYTF